This T cell receptor beta chain was recovered during a study of shared clonotypes between healthy human individuals. A remark on this clone: The antigen remains unidentified.

In the naive CD8 group, cells lacked CD45RO and were positively selected for CCR7, so terminally differentiated effector memory CD45RA+ cells were left out. Several immunoSEQ plates held equal portions of the genomic DNA taken from each subset. Sequencing was performed with immunoSEQ multiplex PCR; in TCRdb, only in-frame clones are kept and a portion is missing. This sample carries 550,000 to 750,000 clones, 95% of them seen once, and the ten largest clones take roughly 0.1%. CDR1 is SGHNT and CDR2 is YYREEE in the germline V gene (reference sequence). This CDR3 spans 15 amino acids. The V and J ends lost 4 bases and 3 bases respectively, with 14 bases between them. Findings and limits, study-wide: The naive CD4 repertoires of a handful of donors were compared, and roughly 5.1% of clonotypes were shared. Unshared clonotypes carried lower generation probabilities than those common to all four donors.

The sample consisted of naive CD8+ T cells sorted from blood. This chain links TRBV5-4 with TRBJ2-1; TRBD1 or TRBD2 may be the D gene (5 bases each). The clonotype comes from a young woman in good health. In DNA, the CDR3 is TGTGCCAGCAGCACCCGGGACCGAAGCTACAATGAGCAGTTCTTC. Translating it yields CASSTRDRSYNEQFF.